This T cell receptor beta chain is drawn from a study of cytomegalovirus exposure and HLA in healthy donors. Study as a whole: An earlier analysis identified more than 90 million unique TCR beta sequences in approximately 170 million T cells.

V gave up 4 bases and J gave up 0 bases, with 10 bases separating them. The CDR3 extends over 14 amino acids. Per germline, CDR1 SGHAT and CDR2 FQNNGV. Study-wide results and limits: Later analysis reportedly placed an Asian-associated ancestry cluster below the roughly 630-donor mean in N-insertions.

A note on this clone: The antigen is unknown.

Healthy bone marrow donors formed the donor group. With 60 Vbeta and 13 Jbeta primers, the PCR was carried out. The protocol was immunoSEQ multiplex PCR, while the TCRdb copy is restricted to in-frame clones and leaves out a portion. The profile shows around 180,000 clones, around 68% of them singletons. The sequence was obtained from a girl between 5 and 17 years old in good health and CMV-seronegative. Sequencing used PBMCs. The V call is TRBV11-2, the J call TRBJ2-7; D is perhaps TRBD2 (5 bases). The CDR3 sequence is CASSSQLDSYEQYF. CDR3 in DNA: TGTGCCAGCAGCTCCCAACTAGACTCCTACGAGCAGTACTTC.